Each of the 3 T cell receptor beta chains below was sequenced from the same sample in a study of tumour-infiltrating T cells in Burkitt lymphoma. Profiled with immunoSEQ multiplex PCR; TCRdb holds only in-frame clones, not every one. The table has 450 to 600 clones, over 15% seen once. The sequenced material came from tumor tissue. The source is a human donor with Burkitt lymphoma.

The chain has TRBV6-1 and TRBJ1-2; the D gene is possibly TRBD1 (5 bases). From germline, CDR1 is MNHNS and CDR2 SASEGT. Trimming removed 3 bases at V and 4 bases at J, with 18 bases between. The CDR3 loop spans 16 amino acids. CDR3: CASSDRLRGGSYGYTF. Written as DNA, the CDR3 is TGTGCCAGCAGTGACAGGTTGAGGGGAGGCAGCTATGGCTACACCTTC.

The CDR3, as DNA: TGTGCCAGCAGTGAATATACGGGGTTCCAAGAGACCCAGTACTTC. Translated, it gives CASSEYTGFQETQYF. V and J are TRBV25-1 and TRBJ2-5, with D possibly TRBD2 on 5 matching bases. This CDR3 comprises 15 residues. In germline, CDR1 is MGHDK, CDR2 SYGVNS. The germline V and J ends were trimmed by 0 bases and 1 base, with 9 bases remaining between them. Full variable domain (rest looked up from reference TRBV25-1 and TRBJ2-5): EADIYQTPRYLVIGTGKKITLECSQTMGHDKMYWYQQDPGMELHLIHYSYGVNSTEKGDLSSESTVSRIRTEHFPLTLESARPSHTSQYLCASSEYTGFQETQYFGPGTRLLVL.

This clone was seen a handful of times. This chain uses TRBV9 with TRBJ2-2; possible D gene TRBD2, 5 bases. The CDR3 is made up of 13 amino acids. CDR1 SGDLS and CDR2 YYNGEE come from the germline V gene. Trimming stripped 4 bases from V and 3 bases from J, with 7 bases between. DNA of the CDR3: TGTGCCAGCAGCCTCGGGGACACCGGGGAGCTGTTTTTT. Translation: CASSLGDTGELFF.